The source of this T cell receptor beta chain is a study of OX40 agonist ivuxolimab in advanced cancers. Clones were read by immunoSEQ multiplex PCR, and TCRdb kept only the in-frame ones, dropping some. The sample consists of some 81,000 clones, around four fifths of them appearing once. The CDR3 length is 16 residues. Germline loops: CDR1 SGHRS, CDR2 YFSETQ. Deletions cut 0 bases from V and 7 bases from J, with 20 bases between. V and J are TRBV5-1 and TRBJ2-7; tentatively, D is TRBD1 (6 bases). This receptor was obtained from an adult with an advanced solid tumor such as melanoma, head and neck, liver or kidney cancer. Sequences were derived from CD4+ or CD8+ T cells sorted from blood, sampled in a trial of the OX40 agonist ivuxolimab. The CDR3 bases are TGCGCCAGCAGCTTGGGATGGGCCAGGGGTAGGGGGGAGCAGTACTTC. Translated, it gives CASSLGWARGRGEQYF.